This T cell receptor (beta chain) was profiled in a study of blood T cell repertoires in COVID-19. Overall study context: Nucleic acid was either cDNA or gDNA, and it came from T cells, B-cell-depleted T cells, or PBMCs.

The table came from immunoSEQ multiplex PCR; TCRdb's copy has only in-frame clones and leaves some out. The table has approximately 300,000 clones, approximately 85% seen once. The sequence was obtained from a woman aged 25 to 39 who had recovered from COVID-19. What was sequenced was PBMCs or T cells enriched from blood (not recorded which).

The CDR3 is CASRNRDSYEQYF. As DNA, the CDR3 is TGTGCCAGCAGGAACAGGGATTCCTACGAGCAGTACTTC. The chain joins TRBV7-9 to TRBJ2-7; tentative D call: TRBD1 (6 bases). This CDR3 has 13 residues. V was shortened by 6 bases and J by 1 base, with 10 bases between the two germline ends. CDR1 is SEHNR, CDR2 FQNEAQ, per germline (reference sequence).